The 17 T cell receptor beta chains listed next were all sequenced from one sample in a study of CD8 T cells in Susac syndrome. Reverse transcription of about 0.45 to 1 ug RNA used random hexamers. TCRdb redid the calling of the immunoSEQ multiplex PCR reads with MiXCR, one entry per CDR3 protein. This table has about 300,000 distinct CDR3 sequences, 92% appearing once. The sample comprised CD4+ T cells from PBMCs. The receptors stem from a human donor with multiple sclerosis.

This rearrangement joins TRBV5-1 to TRBJ1-2, with 9 bases identical to TRBD1. Germline V lookup: CDR1 SGHRS, CDR2 YFSETQ. The CDR3 contains 14 residues. J lost 6 bases, V lost 3 bases, and 6 bases had no gene match. CDR3 in amino acids: CASSYTGGSDGYTF. The DNA of the CDR3 is TGCGCCAGCAGCTACACAGGGGGCTCGGATGGCTACACCTTC.

V and J are TRBV19 and TRBJ2-2; D is ambiguous. Trimming removed 3 bases at V and 5 bases at J, with 10 bases between. The CDR3 extends over 14 amino acids. The germline gives CDR1 LNHDA, CDR2 SQIVND (reference sequence). CDR3 DNA: TGTGCCAGTAGTATTATGGCGGCGACCGGGGAGCTGTTTTTT. It specifies CASSIMAATGELFF.

The chain recombines TRBV10-3 with TRBJ1-1; 12 bases are shared with TRBD1. CDR3 length equals 16 residues. J was trimmed by 3 bases and V by 6 bases; bases with no gene match: 8. CDR1 and CDR2 from the germline V gene are ENHRY and SYGVKD. CDR3 protein: CAIRPGQGAGDTEAFF. The CDR3 nucleotides are TGTGCCATCAGGCCGGGACAGGGGGCCGGGGACACTGAAGCTTTCTTT.

This chain connects TRBV2 to TRBJ1-2; D possibly corresponds to TRBD1 (6 bases). The CDR3 loop spans 14 amino acids. CDR1 is SNHLY and CDR2 is FYNNEI in the germline V gene. The germline V and J ends were trimmed by 5 bases and 8 bases, with 18 bases remaining between them. The CDR3 region has the DNA TGTGCCAGCAGTTCTAACAGGGTAACCGTGGGCTACACCTTC. Its translation: CASSSNRVTVGYTF.

V usage is TRBV20-1 and J usage is TRBJ2-7; 7 bases fit TRBD2. The CDR3 has 14 residues. Germline V lookup: CDR1 DFQATT, CDR2 SNEGSKA (reference sequence). Germline trimming cut 6 bases from V and 3 bases from J; bases unmatched to any gene: 11. CDR3 in amino acids: CSAMAASGNYEQYF. DNA of the CDR3: TGCAGTGCCATGGCCGCTAGCGGAAACTACGAGCAGTACTTC.

The chain is built from TRBV20-1 and TRBJ2-1; D gene ambiguous. Deletions cut 7 bases from V and 4 bases from J, with 17 bases between. This CDR3 has 14 amino acids. Germline V lookup: CDR1 DFQATT, CDR2 SNEGSKA (reference sequence). The CDR3 is CSVPVEFNYNEQFF. CDR3 sequence (DNA): TGCAGTGTCCCCGTGGAGTTCAATTACAATGAGCAGTTCTTC.

V is TRBV4-1 and J is TRBJ1-5; no definite D call. The CDR3 runs 19 residues. The ends were cut back, 3 bases at V and 2 bases at J, with 23 bases in the middle. Germline V lookup: CDR1 MGHRA, CDR2 YSYEKL. This CDR3 reads CASSHDLRGLPWGNQPQHF. In DNA, the CDR3 is TGCGCCAGCAGCCATGATCTCCGTGGACTTCCTTGGGGCAATCAGCCCCAGCATTTT.

This sequence joins TRBV19 and TRBJ1-5, with a weak D call TRBD1 (6 bases). V was cut by 7 bases and J by 1 base, with 17 bases left in between. The CDR3 spans 16 residues. In germline, CDR1 is LNHDA, CDR2 SQIVND (reference sequence). CDR3 nucleotides: TGTGCCAGTAAAGGGACAAGTTTGACGAGCAATCAGCCCCAGCATTTT. Encoded protein: CASKGTSLTSNQPQHF.

The V call is TRBV7-9, the J call TRBJ2-5; TRBD1 matches at 9 bases. CDR3 length: 16 residues. Per germline, CDR1 SEHNR and CDR2 FQNEAQ (reference sequence). V dropped 5 bases and J dropped 5; count of bases not matched to a gene: 12. As DNA, the CDR3 is TGTGCCAGCAGCGGCGGGGGACAGGGACGGTTTGAGACCCAGTACTTC. Translating it yields CASSGGGQGRFETQYF.

The V and J genes are TRBV5-1 and TRBJ2-2; a weak D match, TRBD2 (6 bases). This CDR3 region has 15 residues. Germline V gene lookup returns CDR1 SGHRS and CDR2 YFSETQ. V lost 2 bases and J lost 7, with 15 bases in between. In nucleotides, the CDR3 is TGCGCCAGCAGCTTTCTAGCTACGCGGGGCGGGGAGCTGTTTTTT. Translation gives CASSFLATRGGELFF.

The rearrangement uses TRBV5-1 and TRBJ1-2, with 9 bases matching TRBD1. This CDR3 contains 15 residues. Losses at the gene ends were 3 bases for V and 4 bases for J; bases not matched to a gene: 7. Germline values: CDR1 SGHRS, CDR2 YFSETQ. The CDR3 DNA reads TGCGCCAGCAGCTCAGGGACAGGGAGGAGCTATGGCTACACCTTC. It translates to CASSSGTGRSYGYTF.

The genes are TRBV7-9 and TRBJ2-7, with D possibly matching TRBD1 (6 bases). The CDR3 runs to 15 residues. Trimming pared 5 bases from V and 3 bases from J, leaving 17 bases between. CDR1 is SEHNR and CDR2 is FQNEAQ in the germline V gene (reference sequence). The CDR3 DNA reads TGTGCCAGCAGCCTAGTCCGGGACATCCTCTACGAGCAGTACTTC. Its translation: CASSLVRDILYEQYF.

The V and J genes are TRBV19 and TRBJ2-5; 8 bases fit TRBD2. Looked up from germline, CDR1 is LNHDA and CDR2 is SQIVND (reference sequence). V lost 3 bases to trimming and J lost 5 bases; unmatched junction nucleotides: 8. The CDR3 has 15 amino acids. The CDR3 protein is CASSIRSGVFETQYF. CDR3 DNA: TGTGCCAGTAGTATCCGTAGCGGGGTCTTTGAGACCCAGTACTTC.

This clonotype was observed a handful of times. This chain connects TRBV30 to TRBJ1-1, with D unclear. In germline, CDR1 is GTSNPN, CDR2 SVGIG (reference sequence). The CDR3 length is 14 residues. The V end lost 0 bases, the J end lost 0 bases, and 8 bases lay between the germline ends. The CDR3 DNA sequence: TGTGCCTGGAGTGTACAGACGGTGAACACTGAAGCTTTCTTT. It codes for CAWSVQTVNTEAFF.

The CDR3 bases are TGTGCCAGCAGCCACAGACTAGCGGGGCACAATGAGCAGTTCTTC. It yields the protein CASSHRLAGHNEQFF. The chain recombines TRBV14 with TRBJ2-1, with 11 bases fitting TRBD2. The ends lost 3 bases at V and 5 bases at J; junction bases unmatched: 3. Germline V gives CDR1 SGHDN, CDR2 FVKESK. CDR3 length: 15 amino acids. The whole variable domain, remainder taken from reference TRBV14 and TRBJ2-1, is EAGVTQFPSHSVIEKGQTVTLRCDPISGHDNLYWYRRVMGKEIKFLLHFVKESKQDESGMPNNRFLAERTGGTYSTLKVQPAELEDSGVYFCASSHRLAGHNEQFFGPGTRLTVL.

The gene calls are TRBV20-1 and TRBJ1-2, with a tentative D call TRBD1 (6 bases). Trimming shortened V by 6 bases and J by 4 bases, and 24 bases separated the two germline ends. The germline CDR1 and CDR2 sequences are DFQATT and SNEGSKA (reference sequence). This CDR3 contains 16 residues. The CDR3 DNA reads as TGCAGTGCGGACTCATTCGGTGGGGGGCGCGGCTATGGCTACACCTTC. This encodes CSADSFGGGRGYGYTF.

The chain links TRBV27 to TRBJ1-3, with 7 bases aligning to TRBD1. CDR3 length equals 14 residues. The J segment lost 5 bases and the V segment lost 7 bases, leaving 8 bases of the junction unmatched. The germline V gene encodes CDR1 MNHEY and CDR2 SMNVEV (reference sequence). The CDR3 bases are TGTGCCAGCAAGGCCAGACAGGGCAGAAACACCATATATTTT. Its protein product is CASKARQGRNTIYF.